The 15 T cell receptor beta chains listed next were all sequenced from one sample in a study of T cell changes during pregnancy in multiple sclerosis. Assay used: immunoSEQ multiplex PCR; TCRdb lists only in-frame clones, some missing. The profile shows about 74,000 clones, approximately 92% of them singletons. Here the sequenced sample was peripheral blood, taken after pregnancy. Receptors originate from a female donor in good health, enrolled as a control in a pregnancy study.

In DNA form, the CDR3 reads TGTGCCAGCAGACAAGCGGTAAAGCCTGAAGCTTTCTTT. Protein sequence: CASRQAVKPEAFF. The V gene is TRBV7-9, the J gene TRBJ1-1; D is unclear. The CDR3 consists of 13 residues. The V end lost 6 bases, the J end lost 6 bases, and 14 bases lay between the germline ends. The germline gives CDR1 SEHNR, CDR2 FQNEAQ (reference sequence).

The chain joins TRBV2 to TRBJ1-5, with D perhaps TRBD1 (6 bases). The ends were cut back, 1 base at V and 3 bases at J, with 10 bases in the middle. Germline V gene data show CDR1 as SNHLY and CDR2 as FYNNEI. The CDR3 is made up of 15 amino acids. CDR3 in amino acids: CASSEEGQTNQPQHF. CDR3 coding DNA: TGTGCCAGCAGTGAAGAGGGACAAACCAATCAGCCCCAGCATTTT.

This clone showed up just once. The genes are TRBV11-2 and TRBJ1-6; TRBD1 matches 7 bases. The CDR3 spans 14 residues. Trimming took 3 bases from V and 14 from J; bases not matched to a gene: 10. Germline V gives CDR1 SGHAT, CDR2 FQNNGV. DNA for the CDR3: TGTGCCAGCAGCTTGGCCCACATAGGGGGCACCCTCCACTTT. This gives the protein CASSLAHIGGTLHF. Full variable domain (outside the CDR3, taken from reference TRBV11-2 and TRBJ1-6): EAGVAQSPRYKIIEKRQSVAFWCNPISGHATLYWYQQILGQGPKLLIQFQNNGVVDDSQLPKDRFSAERLKGVDSTLKIQPAKLEDSAVYLCASSLAHIGGTLHFGNGTRLTVT.

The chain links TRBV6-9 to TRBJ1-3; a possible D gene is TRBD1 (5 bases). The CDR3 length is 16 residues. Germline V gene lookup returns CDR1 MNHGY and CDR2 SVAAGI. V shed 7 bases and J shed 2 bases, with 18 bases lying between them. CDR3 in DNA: TGTGCCAGCACAGGGTTAGGACGCAGCCCTGGAAACACCATATATTTT. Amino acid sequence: CASTGLGRSPGNTIYF.

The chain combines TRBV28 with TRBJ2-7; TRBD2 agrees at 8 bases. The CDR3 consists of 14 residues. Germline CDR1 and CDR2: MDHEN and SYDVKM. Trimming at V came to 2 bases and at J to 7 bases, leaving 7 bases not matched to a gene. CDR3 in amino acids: CASSLAAGAGEQYF. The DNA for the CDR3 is TGTGCCAGCAGTTTAGCAGCGGGAGCGGGGGAGCAGTACTTC.

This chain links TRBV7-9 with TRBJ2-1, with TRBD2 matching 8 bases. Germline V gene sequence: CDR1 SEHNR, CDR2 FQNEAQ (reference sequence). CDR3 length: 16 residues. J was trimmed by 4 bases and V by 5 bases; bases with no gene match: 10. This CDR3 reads CASSRPGTGGYNEQFF. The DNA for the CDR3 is TGTGCCAGCAGCCGCCCAGGGACGGGGGGGTACAATGAGCAGTTCTTC.

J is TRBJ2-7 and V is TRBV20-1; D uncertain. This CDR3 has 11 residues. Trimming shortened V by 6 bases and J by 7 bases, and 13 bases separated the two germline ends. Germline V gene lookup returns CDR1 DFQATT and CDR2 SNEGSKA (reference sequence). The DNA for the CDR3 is TGCAGTGCCCCGACGGCCAGGGAGCAGTACTTC. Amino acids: CSAPTAREQYF.

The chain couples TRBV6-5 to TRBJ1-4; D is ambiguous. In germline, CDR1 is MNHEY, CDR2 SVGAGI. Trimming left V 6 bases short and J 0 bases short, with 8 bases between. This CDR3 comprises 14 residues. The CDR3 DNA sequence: TGTGCCAGCAGCCGAGGTTCAACTAATGAAAAACTGTTTTTT. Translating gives CASSRGSTNEKLFF.

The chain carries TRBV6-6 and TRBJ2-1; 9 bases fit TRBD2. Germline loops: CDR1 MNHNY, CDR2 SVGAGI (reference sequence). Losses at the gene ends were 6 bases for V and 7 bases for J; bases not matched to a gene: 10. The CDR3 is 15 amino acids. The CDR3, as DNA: TGTGCCAGCAGGCCTAGCGGGACTAGTGGGAATGAGCAGTTCTTC. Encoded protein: CASRPSGTSGNEQFF.

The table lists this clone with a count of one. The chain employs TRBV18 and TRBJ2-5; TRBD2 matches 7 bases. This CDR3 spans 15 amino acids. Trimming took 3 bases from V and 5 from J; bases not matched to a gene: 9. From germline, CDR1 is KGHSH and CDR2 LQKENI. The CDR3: CASSPYKLALETQYF. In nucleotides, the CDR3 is TGTGCCAGCTCACCCTATAAACTAGCGCTGGAGACCCAGTACTTC. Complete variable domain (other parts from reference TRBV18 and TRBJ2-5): NAGVMQNPRHLVRRRGQEARLRCSPMKGHSHVYWYRQLPEEGLKFMVYLQKENIIDESGMPKERFSAEFPKEGPSILRIQQVVRGDSAAYFCASSPYKLALETQYFGPGTRLLVL.

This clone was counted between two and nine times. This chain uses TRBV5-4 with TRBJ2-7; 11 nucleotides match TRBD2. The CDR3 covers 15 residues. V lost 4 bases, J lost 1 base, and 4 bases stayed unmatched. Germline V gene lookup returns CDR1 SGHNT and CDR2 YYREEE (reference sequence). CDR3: CASSEGLAASYEQYF. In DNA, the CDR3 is TGTGCCAGCAGCGAGGGACTAGCGGCTTCCTACGAGCAGTACTTC.

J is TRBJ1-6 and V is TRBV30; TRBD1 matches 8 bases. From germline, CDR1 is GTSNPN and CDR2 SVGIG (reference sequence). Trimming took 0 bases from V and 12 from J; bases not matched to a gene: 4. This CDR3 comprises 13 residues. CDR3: CAWSVQGAEPLHF. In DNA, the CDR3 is TGTGCCTGGAGTGTCCAGGGGGCGGAACCCCTCCACTTT.

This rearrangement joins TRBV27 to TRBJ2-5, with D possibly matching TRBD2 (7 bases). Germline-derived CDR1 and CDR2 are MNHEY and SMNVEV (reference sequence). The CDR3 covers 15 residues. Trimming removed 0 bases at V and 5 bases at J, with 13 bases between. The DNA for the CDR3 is TGTGCCAGCAGTTTATCAGTGGGAGGGGGGGAGACCCAGTACTTC. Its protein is CASSLSVGGGETQYF.

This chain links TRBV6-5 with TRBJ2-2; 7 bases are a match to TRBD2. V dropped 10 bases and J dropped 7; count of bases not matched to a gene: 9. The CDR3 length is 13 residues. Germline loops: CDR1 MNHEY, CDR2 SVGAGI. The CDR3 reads CATRGGAVGELFF. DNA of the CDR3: TGTGCCACACGGGGAGGGGCTGTCGGGGAGCTGTTTTTT.

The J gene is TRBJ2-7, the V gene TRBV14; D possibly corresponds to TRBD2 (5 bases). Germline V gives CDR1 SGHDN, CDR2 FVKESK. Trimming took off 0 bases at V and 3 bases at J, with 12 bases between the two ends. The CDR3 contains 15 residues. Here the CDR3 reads CASSQDLDGLYEQYF. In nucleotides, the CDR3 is TGTGCCAGCAGCCAAGATCTCGACGGACTCTACGAGCAGTACTTC.